The subject of this entry is one TCR beta chain. The CDR3 is made up of 16 amino acids. The junction had 12 bases not matched to a gene; V was cut back by 4 bases and J by 4 bases. The germline V gene encodes CDR1 SGHNT and CDR2 YYREEE (reference sequence). Original analysis: Estimated nucleated cell counts came from reference gene primer amplification. The method was immunoSEQ multiplex PCR; TCRdb's version includes in-frame clones alone and lacks a portion of them. From that table come the V and J calls and clone size; the DNA was used to work out D and trimming. The table records a few hundred thousand clones, 80% of them present only once. The data were taken from a study of blood T cell repertoires in COVID-19. The overall study: Researchers got acute and convalescent COVID-19 samples from the United States, Italy and Spain.

Enrolled through a virtual design, the participants were between about 18 and 100 years of age and came from fewer than 30 US areas. Each participant's cohort was designated according to participant-reported clinical history. This chain uses TRBV5-4 with TRBJ1-2, with 8 bases aligning to TRBD1. Sequencing was performed on PBMCs or T cells enriched from blood (not recorded which). The TCR sequence derives from a woman between 40 and 50 years old with acute COVID-19. The CDR3 DNA follows: TGTGCCAGCAGCCCGACGGCAGGGGGCCCGAGCTATGGCTACACCTTC. This gives the protein CASSPTAGGPSYGYTF.